Given below is one TCR beta chain in context. The sample comes from a study of cytomegalovirus exposure and HLA in healthy donors. Germline CDR1 is SGDLS and CDR2 is YYNGEE. The length of the CDR3 is 13 residues. Trimming removed 3 bases from V and 4 bases from J, with 8 bases in between. Only in-frame clones appear in the TCRdb table, and some are missing; sequencing was by immunoSEQ multiplex PCR. The table lists some 250,000 clones, nearly 90% of them singletons. The rearrangement joins TRBV9 to TRBJ2-1; a weak D match, TRBD1 (6 bases). Specimen: PBMCs. The source of this sequence is a woman between 18 and 30 years old in good health and CMV-seronegative. The DNA for the CDR3 is TGTGCCAGCAGCGGGACAGCGTACAATGAGCAGTTCTTC. Translating gives CASSGTAYNEQFF.